This TCR beta chain comes out of a study of blood T cell repertoires in COVID-19. Participants were aged 18 to 89 years from approximately 25 US areas. Clinical history as reported by participants underpinned cohort assignment. Libraries were prepared by immunoSEQ multiplex PCR; TCRdb keeps only in-frame clonotypes and omits some of them. The top ten hold roughly 2.7% of the sample, which has 200,000 to 250,000 clones, around 89% seen once. V was shortened by 2 bases and J by 5 bases, with 9 bases between the two germline ends. The CDR3 is 13 residues long. Germline assignment: CDR1 SNHLY and CDR2 FYNNEI.

The V and J genes are TRBV2 and TRBJ1-1; D remains ambiguous. The specimen sequenced was PBMCs or T cells enriched from blood (not recorded which). The clonotype was recovered from a woman in her 30s who had recovered from COVID-19. In DNA, the CDR3 is TGTGCCAGCAGTGAATCCCTCGGGACTGAAGCTTTCTTT. The encoded protein is CASSESLGTEAFF.